Listed here is a single TCR beta chain. What it recognizes is unknown. These data belong to a study of cytomegalovirus exposure and HLA in healthy donors. Researchers ran the PCR with 60 Vbeta and 13 Jbeta primers. Original methodology: A later analysis tallied 80 million or so unique TCR beta chains, about 11 million of them shared. Some clones are missing from TCRdb's copy, which holds only in-frame ones; the method was immunoSEQ multiplex PCR. That table is the source of V, J and clone size, and D and trimming were worked out from the DNA. The sample holds 85,000 to 100,000 clones; approximately 89% are singletons and the top ten take over 8.5%. Study-wide results and limits: Accurate predictions that matched the HLA-A and HLA-B alleles of most subjects were reportedly made from TCR beta sequences.

Germline-derived CDR1 and CDR2 are SQVTM and ANQGSEA. CDR3 length: 14 amino acids. This receptor was taken from a man aged 25-40 years in good health and CMV-seropositive. Specimen: PBMCs. V is TRBV29-1 and J is TRBJ2-5; 7 nucleotides align to TRBD1. The assigned J gene may be wrong: the sequence end matches TRBJ2-7 better. CDR3 protein: CSVTDRLIEDEQYF. In nucleotides, the CDR3 is TGCAGCGTGACGGACAGGCTCATAGAGGACGAGCAGTACTTC.